This TCR beta chain was sequenced in a study of blood T cell repertoires in COVID-19. Study-level information: COVID-19 samples from acute and convalescent phases originated in the United States, Italy and Spain.

As regards this clone: Other DNA variants within this sample encode the same CDR3.

In the original workflow: Cell counts per sample came from amplifying reference gene primers. The method was immunoSEQ multiplex PCR; TCRdb's version includes in-frame clones alone and lacks a portion of them. That table supplies the V and J calls and clone size; D and trimming were determined from the DNA. The repertoire consists of about 410,000 clones, with about 90% occurring once and the leading ten covering 1.5% to 2%. Cohorts were determined from participant-reported clinical history. This CDR3 is 15 amino acids long. Germline values: CDR1 LNHNV, CDR2 YYDKDF (reference sequence). V gave up 3 bases and J gave up 2 bases, with 10 bases separating them.

This sequence originates from a woman aged 25 to 39 who had recovered from COVID-19. The sequenced material came from PBMCs or T cells enriched from blood (not recorded which). The V call is TRBV15, the J call TRBJ1-4; D not certain. The CDR3 bases are TGTGCCACCAGCAGCCCCGCCGGGACTAATGAAAAACTGTTTTTT. This translates into CATSSPAGTNEKLFF.